A single sample is the source of the 6 T cell receptor beta chains below, sequenced in a study of blood T cell repertoires in COVID-19. Using immunoSEQ multiplex PCR, the repertoire was profiled, and TCRdb retains in-frame clones only, with some absent. The sample yields 350,000 or so clones, roughly 90% seen once. The sequenced sample consisted of PBMCs or T cells enriched from blood (not recorded which). These receptor sequences come from a woman in her twenties or thirties who had been exposed to COVID-19.

V and J are TRBV12-3 or TRBV12-4 and TRBJ2-1; D possibly corresponds to TRBD1 (5 bases). This CDR3 region has 12 residues. With 6 bases removed from V and 6 bases from J, the gap between germline ends came to 9 bases. The CDR3, as DNA: TGTGCCAGCAGGCAAGACAGCAATGAGCAGTTCTTC. It is translated as CASRQDSNEQFF.

The V gene is TRBV9, the J gene TRBJ2-5; D might be TRBD1 (7 bases). From germline, CDR1 is SGDLS and CDR2 YYNGEE. CDR3 length equals 17 residues. Deletions cut 1 base from V and 5 bases from J, with 21 bases between. The DNA for the CDR3 is TGTGCCAGCAGCGTATGGGATGCAGGGGGGTCGTTGGAGACCCAGTACTTC. Amino acid sequence: CASSVWDAGGSLETQYF. Using reference TRBV9 and TRBJ2-5 for the parts outside the CDR3, the full variable domain is DSGVTQTPKHLITATGQRVTLRCSPRSGDLSVYWYQQSLDQGLQFLIQYYNGEERAKGNILERFSAQQFPDLHSELNLSSLELGDSALYFCASSVWDAGGSLETQYFGPGTRLLVL.

The rearrangement uses TRBV27 and TRBJ2-1; unclear D gene. This CDR3 region has 17 residues. Germline-derived CDR1 and CDR2 are MNHEY and SMNVEV (reference sequence). Trimming stripped 6 bases from V and 6 bases from J, with 24 bases between. CDR3 sequence (DNA): TGTGCCAGCAGGACGTCCGTGTCGCGCGCGGTGGGCAATGAGCAGTTCTTC. Residues: CASRTSVSRAVGNEQFF.

The chain uses TRBV15 and TRBJ1-1; possible D gene TRBD1, 5 bases. Germline lookup yields CDR1 LNHNV and CDR2 YYDKDF (reference sequence). V was shortened by 1 base and J by 10 bases, with 16 bases between the two germline ends. CDR3 size: 14 residues. CDR3: CATSRAVAGRGAFF. CDR3 nucleotide sequence: TGTGCCACCAGCAGAGCGGTGGCAGGGAGGGGAGCTTTCTTT.

J is TRBJ2-3 and V is TRBV5-4; possibly TRBD1 for D (5 bases). The germline gives CDR1 SGHNT, CDR2 YYREEE (reference sequence). The CDR3 spans 13 residues. V shed 5 bases and J shed 1 base, with 8 bases lying between them. CDR3 sequence (DNA): TGTGCCAGCAGACAGGAAGGCACAGATACGCAGTATTTT. This gives the protein CASRQEGTDTQYF.

This chain uses TRBV5-1 with TRBJ2-5, with 9 bases fitting TRBD1. After removal of 6 bases from V and 5 bases from J, the junction contained 8 bases not matched to a gene. CDR1 and CDR2 from the germline V gene are SGHRS and YFSETQ. The CDR3 totals 14 residues. This chain's CDR3 is CASTGGQGGETQYF. DNA for the CDR3: TGCGCCAGCACCGGGGGACAGGGAGGCGAGACCCAGTACTTC. The full variable domain, rest sourced from reference TRBV5-1 and TRBJ2-5, is KAGVTQTPRYLIKTRGQQVTLSCSPISGHRSVSWYQQTPGQGLQFLFEYFSETQRNKGNFPGRFSGRQFSNSRSEMNVSTLELGDSALYLCASTGGQGGETQYFGPGTRLLVL.